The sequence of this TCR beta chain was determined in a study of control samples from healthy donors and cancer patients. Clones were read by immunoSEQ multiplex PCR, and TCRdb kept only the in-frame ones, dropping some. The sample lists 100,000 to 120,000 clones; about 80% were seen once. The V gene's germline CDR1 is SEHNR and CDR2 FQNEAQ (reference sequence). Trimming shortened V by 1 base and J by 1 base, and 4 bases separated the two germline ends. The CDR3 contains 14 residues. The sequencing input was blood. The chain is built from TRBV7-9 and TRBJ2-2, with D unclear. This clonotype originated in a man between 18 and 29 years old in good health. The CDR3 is CASSLGGNTGELFF. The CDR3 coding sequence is TGTGCCAGCAGCTTAGGAGGGAACACCGGGGAGCTGTTTTTT.